These 2 T cell receptor beta chains came from one sample sequenced in a study of cytomegalovirus exposure and HLA in healthy donors. Researchers ran the PCR with 60 Vbeta and 13 Jbeta primers. TCRdb's copy holds only in-frame clones and misses some; the assay was immunoSEQ multiplex PCR. Here the sample spans more than 100,000 clones, about 86% being singletons. The sequenced sample consisted of PBMCs. The source is a woman between 25 and 40 years old in good health and CMV-seronegative.

This clone was seen just once. The rearrangement uses TRBV15 and TRBJ2-3; no clear D gene. V was shortened by 0 bases and J by 5 bases, with 6 bases between the two germline ends. This CDR3 spans 13 amino acids. Germline values: CDR1 LNHNV, CDR2 YYDKDF (reference sequence). DNA for the CDR3: TGTGCCACCAGCAGAGATCGTAGAGATACGCAGTATTTT. This translates into CATSRDRRDTQYF.

The J gene is TRBJ2-1, the V gene TRBV10-3; TRBD1 agrees at 8 bases. CDR3 length: 13 amino acids. Germline values: CDR1 ENHRY, CDR2 SYGVKD. V lost 6 bases, J lost 5 bases, and 3 bases stayed unmatched. The CDR3 reads CAIRGGQDNEQFF. Here the CDR3 DNA reads TGTGCCATCAGGGGGGGACAGGACAATGAGCAGTTCTTC.